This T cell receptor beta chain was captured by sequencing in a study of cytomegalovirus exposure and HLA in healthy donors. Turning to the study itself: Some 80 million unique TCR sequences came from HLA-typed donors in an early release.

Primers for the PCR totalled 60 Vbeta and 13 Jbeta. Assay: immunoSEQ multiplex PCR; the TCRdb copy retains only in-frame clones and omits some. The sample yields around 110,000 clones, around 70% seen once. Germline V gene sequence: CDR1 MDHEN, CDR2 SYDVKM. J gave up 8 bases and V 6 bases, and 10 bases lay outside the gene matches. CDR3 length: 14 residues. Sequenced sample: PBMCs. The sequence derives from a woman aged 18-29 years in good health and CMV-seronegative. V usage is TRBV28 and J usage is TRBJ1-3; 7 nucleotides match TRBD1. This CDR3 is CASSSPDRVDTIYF. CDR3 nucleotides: TGTGCCAGCAGCTCGCCAGACAGGGTAGACACCATATATTTT.